Sequencing of this TCR beta chain was carried out in a study of shared clonotypes between healthy human individuals. Positively selected for CCR7, the CD45RO-negative cells used as naive CD8 cells excluded terminally differentiated effector memory CD45RA+ cells. Germline lookup yields CDR1 SGHVS and CDR2 FNYEAQ. This CDR3 spans 13 amino acids. Trimming removed 3 bases from V and 1 base from J, with 6 bases in between. Sequenced by immunoSEQ multiplex PCR; TCRdb stores in-frame clones only, minus some. The sample holds hundreds of thousands of clones, 92% seen once. This chain uses TRBV7-6 with TRBJ1-1; D uncertain. The sample comprised naive CD8+ T cells sorted from blood. The source is a man younger than 40 in good health. The CDR3 loop reads CASSLESNTEAFF. Written as DNA, the CDR3 is TGTGCCAGCAGCTTGGAATCGAACACTGAAGCTTTCTTT.